Shown below are 10 T cell receptor beta chains from a single sample sequenced in a study of cytomegalovirus exposure and HLA in healthy donors. This PCR relied on a set of 60 Vbeta primers and 13 Jbeta primers. Using immunoSEQ multiplex PCR, the repertoire was profiled, and TCRdb retains in-frame clones only, with some absent. Counted here are around 140,000 clones, approximately 80% occurring once; the ten biggest clones make up roughly 2.9%. The specimen was PBMCs. The receptors were gathered from a female donor in good health and CMV-seronegative.

The V call is TRBV15, the J call TRBJ2-6, with TRBD1 matching 7 bases. The CDR3 is 16 amino acids. After removal of 1 base from V and 4 bases from J, the junction contained 4 bases not matched to a gene. CDR1 is LNHNV, CDR2 YYDKDF, per germline (reference sequence). The CDR3 loop is CATSRGQGAGANVLTF. DNA for the CDR3: TGTGCCACCAGCAGAGGACAGGGAGCCGGGGCCAACGTCCTGACTTTC.

For the CDR3, the DNA is TGTGCCAGCAGCCAGTCGGGGACCGGGGGGGCCCAGTACTTC. The encoded protein is CASSQSGTGGAQYF. The gene calls are TRBV4-2 and TRBJ2-5; 8 positions agree with TRBD2. Germline CDR1 LGHNA, CDR2 YNFKEQ. Trimming took 3 bases from V and 9 from J; bases not matched to a gene: 9. The CDR3 runs 14 residues.

The chain links TRBV12-5 to TRBJ1-1, with TRBD1 identical over 8 bases. There are 12 residues in the CDR3. V lost 1 base to trimming and J lost 8 bases; unmatched junction nucleotides: 0. Germline CDR1 is LGHNT and CDR2 is FRNRAP. Here the CDR3 reads CASGLGTGEAFF. CDR3 in DNA: TGTGCTAGTGGTTTGGGGACAGGGGAAGCTTTCTTT.

The CDR3 loop is CASSLAFLGDIDKNIQYF. The CDR3 region has the DNA TGTGCCAGCAGCTTAGCTTTTCTTGGGGACATAGACAAAAACATTCAGTACTTC. The V and J genes are TRBV7-8 and TRBJ2-4; tentatively, D is TRBD1 (6 bases). The CDR3 contains 18 residues. The germline V gene has CDR1 SGHVS and CDR2 FQNEAQ. V was cut by 0 bases and J by 3 bases, with 18 bases left in between.

The chain combines TRBV29-1 with TRBJ2-1, with D possibly being TRBD2 (5 bases). The CDR3 contains 16 residues. The germline CDR1 and CDR2 sequences are SQVTM and ANQGSEA. Trimming removed 4 bases from V and 0 bases from J, with 16 bases in between. CDR3 nucleotides: TGCAGCGTTGTTGGGTCCGGGAAAGTCTCCTACAATGAGCAGTTCTTC. Its translation: CSVVGSGKVSYNEQFF.

The gene calls are TRBV7-8 and TRBJ2-5; TRBD2 matches 15 bases. This CDR3 contains 18 residues. Germline values: CDR1 SGHVS, CDR2 FQNEAQ. V shed 5 bases, J shed 1 base, and the junction held 8 bases outside the gene matches. CDR3 nucleotides: TGTGCCAGCAGCAAGGGACTAGCGGGAGGAAGAGGCCAAGAGACCCAGTACTTC. It specifies CASSKGLAGGRGQETQYF. The full variable domain, in which reference TRBV7-8 and TRBJ2-5 provide the parts outside the CDR3, is GAGVSQSPRYKVAKRGQDVALRCDPISGHVSLFWYQQALGQGPEFLTYFQNEAQLDKSGLPSDRFFAERPEGSVSTLKIQRTQQEDSAVYLCASSKGLAGGRGQETQYFGPGTRLLVL.

This sequence joins TRBV11-1 and TRBJ2-2; D might be TRBD2 (5 bases). Germline CDR1 and CDR2: SGHAT and FQDESV (reference sequence). Trimming left V 5 bases short and J 8 bases short, with 15 bases between. The CDR3 is 14 residues long. CDR3 bases: TGTGCCAGCAGCCTACGTGAGGGTCGGGGGGAGCTGTTTTTT. Its protein is CASSLREGRGELFF.

The rearrangement links TRBV30 to TRBJ1-2; no definite D call. Germline V CDR1 and CDR2: GTSNPN, SVGIG (reference sequence). CDR3 length: 14 residues. V lost 0 bases to trimming and J lost 0 bases, with 8 bases between them. Here the CDR3 reads CAWSVGSSNYGYTF. The CDR3 nucleotides read TGTGCCTGGAGTGTTGGGAGTTCTAACTATGGCTACACCTTC.

The chain links TRBV11-2 to TRBJ2-5; 7 nucleotides agree with TRBD2. The V segment lost 5 bases and the J segment 1 base; nucleotides outside the gene matches: 7. Germline values: CDR1 SGHAT, CDR2 FQNNGV. The CDR3 runs 15 residues. The CDR3 bases are TGTGCCAGCAGCCCTCGGGCTAGCGGCCAAGAGACCCAGTACTTC. It is translated as CASSPRASGQETQYF.

This clone was recorded a few times. The rearrangement links TRBV6-5 to TRBJ2-7; a possible D gene is TRBD1 (5 bases). Germline lookup yields CDR1 MNHEY and CDR2 SVGAGI. Trimming removed 5 bases at V and 6 bases at J, with 20 bases between. CDR3 length equals 15 residues. CDR3 DNA sequence: TGTGCCAGCAGTAGCAGGGCTCTCGGCCCCTCCGAGCAGTACTTC. Amino acid sequence: CASSSRALGPSEQYF.